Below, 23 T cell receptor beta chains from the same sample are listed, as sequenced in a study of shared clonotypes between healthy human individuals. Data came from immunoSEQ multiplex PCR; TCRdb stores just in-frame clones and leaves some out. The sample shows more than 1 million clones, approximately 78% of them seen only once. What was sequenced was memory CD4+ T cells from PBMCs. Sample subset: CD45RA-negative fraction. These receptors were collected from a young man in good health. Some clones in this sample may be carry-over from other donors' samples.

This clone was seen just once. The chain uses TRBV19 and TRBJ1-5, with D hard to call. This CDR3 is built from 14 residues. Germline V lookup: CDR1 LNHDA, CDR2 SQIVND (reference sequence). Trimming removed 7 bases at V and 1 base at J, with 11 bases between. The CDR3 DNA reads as TGTGCCAGTACTCCGGACGGAAGCAATCAGCCCCAGCATTTT. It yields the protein CASTPDGSNQPQHF.

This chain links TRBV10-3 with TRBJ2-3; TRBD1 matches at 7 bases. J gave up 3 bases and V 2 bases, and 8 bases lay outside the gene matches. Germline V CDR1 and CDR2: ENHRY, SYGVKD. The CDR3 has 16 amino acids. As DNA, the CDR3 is TGTGCCATCAGTGAGACGCGACAGGGAAGGACAGATACGCAGTATTTT. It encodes CAISETRQGRTDTQYF.

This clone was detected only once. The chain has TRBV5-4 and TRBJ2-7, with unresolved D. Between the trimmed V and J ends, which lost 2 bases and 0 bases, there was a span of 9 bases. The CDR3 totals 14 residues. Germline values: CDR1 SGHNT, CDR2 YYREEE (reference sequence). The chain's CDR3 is CASSFERSSYEQYF. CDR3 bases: TGTGCCAGCAGCTTCGAGAGAAGCTCCTACGAGCAGTACTTC.

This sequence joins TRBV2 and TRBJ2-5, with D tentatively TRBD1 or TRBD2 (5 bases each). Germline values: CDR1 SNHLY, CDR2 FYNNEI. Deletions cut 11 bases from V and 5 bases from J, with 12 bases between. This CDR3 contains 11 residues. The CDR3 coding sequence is TGTGCCGGGGGATTTACGGAGACCCAGTACTTC. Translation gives CAGGFTETQYF. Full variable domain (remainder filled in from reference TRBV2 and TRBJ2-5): EPEVTQTPSHQVTQMGQEVILRCVPISNHLYFYWYRQILGQKVEFLVSFYNNEISEKSEIFDDQFSVERPDGSNFTLKIRSTKLEDSAMYFCAGGFTETQYFGPGTRLLVL.

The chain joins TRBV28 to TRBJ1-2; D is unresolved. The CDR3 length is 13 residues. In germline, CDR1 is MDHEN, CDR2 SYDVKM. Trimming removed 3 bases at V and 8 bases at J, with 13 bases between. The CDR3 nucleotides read TGTGCCAGCAGTTTCGCAGCCCGGACGGGCTACACCTTC. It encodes CASSFAARTGYTF.

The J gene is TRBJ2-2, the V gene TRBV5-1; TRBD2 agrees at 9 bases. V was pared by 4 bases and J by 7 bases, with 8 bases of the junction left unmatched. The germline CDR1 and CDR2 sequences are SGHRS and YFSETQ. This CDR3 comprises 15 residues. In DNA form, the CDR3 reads TGCGCCAGCAGCGGGTCTAGCGGGACGCTCGGGGAGCTGTTTTTT. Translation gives CASSGSSGTLGELFF.

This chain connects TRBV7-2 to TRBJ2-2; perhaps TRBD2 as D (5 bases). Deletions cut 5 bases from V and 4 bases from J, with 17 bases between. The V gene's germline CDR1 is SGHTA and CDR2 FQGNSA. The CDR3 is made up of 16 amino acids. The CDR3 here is CASSQLRAGVTGELFF. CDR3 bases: TGTGCCAGCAGCCAACTGCGGGCCGGGGTCACCGGGGAGCTGTTTTTT.

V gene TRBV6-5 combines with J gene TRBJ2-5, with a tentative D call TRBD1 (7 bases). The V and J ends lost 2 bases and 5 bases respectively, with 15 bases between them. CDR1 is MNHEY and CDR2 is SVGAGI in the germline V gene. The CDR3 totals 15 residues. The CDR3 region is CASSYTTGEAETQYF. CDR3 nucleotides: TGTGCCAGCAGTTACACCACAGGGGAGGCCGAGACCCAGTACTTC.

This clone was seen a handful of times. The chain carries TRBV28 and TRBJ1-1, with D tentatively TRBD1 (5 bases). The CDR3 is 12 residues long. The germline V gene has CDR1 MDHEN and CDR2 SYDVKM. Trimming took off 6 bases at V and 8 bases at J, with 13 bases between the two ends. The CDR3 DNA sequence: TGTGCCAGCAGGTCGGTGAACAGGGAAGCTTTCTTT. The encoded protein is CASRSVNREAFF.

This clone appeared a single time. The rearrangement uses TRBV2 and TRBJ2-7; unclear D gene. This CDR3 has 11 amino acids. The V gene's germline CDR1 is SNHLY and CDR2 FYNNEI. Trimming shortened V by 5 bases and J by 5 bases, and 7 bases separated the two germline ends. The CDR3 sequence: CASSPLNEQYF. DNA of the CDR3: TGTGCCAGCAGTCCCCTGAACGAGCAGTACTTC.

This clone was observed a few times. The CDR3 DNA follows: TGTGCCAGAAGCTTTTGGTCGGTACCTTCGATTCCAACTAATGAAAAACTGTTTTTT. It translates to CARSFWSVPSIPTNEKLFF. This chain links TRBV5-3 with TRBJ1-4; D uncertain. TRBV5-3 is reported as an ORF; its role is uncertain. The V end was cut by 2 bases, the J end by 0 bases, with 20 bases between. The CDR3 is 19 residues long.

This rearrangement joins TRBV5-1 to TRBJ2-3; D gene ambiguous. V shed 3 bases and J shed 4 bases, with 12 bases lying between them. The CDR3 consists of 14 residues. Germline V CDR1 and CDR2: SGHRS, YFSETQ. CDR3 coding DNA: TGCGCCAGCAGCTCCGGACGCACATCAGATACGCAGTATTTT. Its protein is CASSSGRTSDTQYF.

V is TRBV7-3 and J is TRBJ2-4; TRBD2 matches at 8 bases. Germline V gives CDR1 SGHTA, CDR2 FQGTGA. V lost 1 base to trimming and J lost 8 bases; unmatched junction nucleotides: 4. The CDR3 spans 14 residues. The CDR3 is CASSLSAGGYIQYF. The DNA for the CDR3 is TGTGCCAGCAGCTTAAGCGCGGGGGGATACATTCAGTACTTC.

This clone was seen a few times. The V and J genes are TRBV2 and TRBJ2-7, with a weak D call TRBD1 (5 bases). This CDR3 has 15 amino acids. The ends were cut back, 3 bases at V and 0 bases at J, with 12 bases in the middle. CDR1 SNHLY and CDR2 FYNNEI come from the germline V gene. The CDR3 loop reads CASSEGPGISYEQYF. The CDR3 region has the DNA TGTGCCAGCAGTGAGGGGCCGGGTATCTCCTACGAGCAGTACTTC.

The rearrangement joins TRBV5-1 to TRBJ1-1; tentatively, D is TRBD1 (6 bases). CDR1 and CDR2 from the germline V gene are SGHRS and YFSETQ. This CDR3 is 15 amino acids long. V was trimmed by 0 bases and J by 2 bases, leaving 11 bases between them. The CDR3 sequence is CASSLVGTPNTEAFF. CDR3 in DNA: TGCGCCAGCAGCTTGGTCGGGACACCCAACACTGAAGCTTTCTTT.

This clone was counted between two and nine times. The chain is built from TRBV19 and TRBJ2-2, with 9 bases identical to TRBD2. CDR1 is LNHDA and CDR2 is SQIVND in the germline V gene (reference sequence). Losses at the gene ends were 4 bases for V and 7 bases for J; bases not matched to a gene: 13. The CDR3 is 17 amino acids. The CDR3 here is CASSTLAGARGGGELFF. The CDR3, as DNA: TGTGCCAGTAGTACCTTAGCGGGAGCGAGAGGAGGCGGGGAGCTGTTTTTT.

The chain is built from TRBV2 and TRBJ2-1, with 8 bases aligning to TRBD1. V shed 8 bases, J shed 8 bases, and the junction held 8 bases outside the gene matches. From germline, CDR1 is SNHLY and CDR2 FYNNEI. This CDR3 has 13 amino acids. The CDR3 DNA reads TGTGCCAGCCTCCCGGACAGGGTCCATGAGCAGTTCTTC. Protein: CASLPDRVHEQFF.

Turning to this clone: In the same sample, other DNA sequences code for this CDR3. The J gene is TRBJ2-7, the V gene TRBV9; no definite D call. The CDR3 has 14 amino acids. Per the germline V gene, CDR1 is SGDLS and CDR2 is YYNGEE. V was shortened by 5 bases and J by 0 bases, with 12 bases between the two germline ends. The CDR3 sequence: CASSSSPSSYEQYF. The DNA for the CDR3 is TGTGCCAGCAGTAGTAGTCCATCCTCCTACGAGCAGTACTTC.

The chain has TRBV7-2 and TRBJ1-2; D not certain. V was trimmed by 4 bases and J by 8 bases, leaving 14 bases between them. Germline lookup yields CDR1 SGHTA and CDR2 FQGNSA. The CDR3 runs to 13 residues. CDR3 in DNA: TGTGCCAGCAGCTCTACTTGGGAGGGAGGCTACACCTTC. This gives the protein CASSSTWEGGYTF.

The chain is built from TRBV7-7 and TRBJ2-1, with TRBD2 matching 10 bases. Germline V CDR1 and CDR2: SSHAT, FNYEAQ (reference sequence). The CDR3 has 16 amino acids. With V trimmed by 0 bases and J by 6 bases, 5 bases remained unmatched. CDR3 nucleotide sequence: TGTGCCAGCAGCTTAGCAGGCGCTAGCGGGAGCAATGAGCAGTTCTTC. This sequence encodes CASSLAGASGSNEQFF.

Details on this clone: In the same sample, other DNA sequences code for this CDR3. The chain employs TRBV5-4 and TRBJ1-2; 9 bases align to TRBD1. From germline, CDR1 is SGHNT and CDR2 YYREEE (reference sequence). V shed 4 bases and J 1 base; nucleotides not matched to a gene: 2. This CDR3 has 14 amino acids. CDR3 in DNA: TGTGCCAGCAGCCCGGGACAGGGTAACTATGGCTACACCTTC. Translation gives CASSPGQGNYGYTF. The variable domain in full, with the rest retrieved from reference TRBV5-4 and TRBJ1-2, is ETGVTQSPTHLIKTRGQQVTLRCSSQSGHNTVSWYQQALGQGPQFIFQYYREEENGRGNFPPRFSGLQFPNYSSELNVNALELDDSALYLCASSPGQGNYGYTFGSGTRLTVV.

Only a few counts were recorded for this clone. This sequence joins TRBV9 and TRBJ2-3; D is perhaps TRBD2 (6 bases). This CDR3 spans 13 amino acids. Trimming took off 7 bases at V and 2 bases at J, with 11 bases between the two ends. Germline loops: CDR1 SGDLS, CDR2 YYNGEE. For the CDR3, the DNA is TGTGCCAGCGGGGGAGGAGACACAGATACGCAGTATTTT. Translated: CASGGGDTDTQYF.

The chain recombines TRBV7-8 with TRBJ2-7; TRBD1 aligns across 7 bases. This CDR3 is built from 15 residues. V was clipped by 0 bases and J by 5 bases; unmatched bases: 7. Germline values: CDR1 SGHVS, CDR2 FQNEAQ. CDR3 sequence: CASSLARQGWDEQYF. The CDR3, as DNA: TGTGCCAGCAGCTTAGCCAGACAGGGCTGGGACGAGCAGTACTTC. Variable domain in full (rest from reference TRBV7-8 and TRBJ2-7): GAGVSQSPRYKVAKRGQDVALRCDPISGHVSLFWYQQALGQGPEFLTYFQNEAQLDKSGLPSDRFFAERPEGSVSTLKIQRTQQEDSAVYLCASSLARQGWDEQYFGPGTRLTVT.